Included here is one T cell receptor (beta chain) sequence, with context. Antigen unknown. CDR3 length: 18 amino acids. Germline CDR1 reads DFQATT; CDR2 reads SNEGSKA (reference sequence). V lost 3 bases and J lost 5, with 28 bases in between. TCRdb keeps only in-frame clones here, not all; method: immunoSEQ multiplex PCR. This sample has roughly 55,000 clones, with roughly 87% found just once. These data are taken from a study of T cell responses to AZD1222 COVID-19 vaccine. Points from the study as a whole: Baseline seropositivity characterized only a handful of AZD1222 recipients. Spike-specific TCR breadth and depth rose after two AZD1222 doses. A mostly white British donor set with more females was recruited, and clonal diversity was possibly underestimated.

The sequencing here drew on peripheral blood, taken on day 0 of AZD1222 vaccination. The chain links TRBV20-1 to TRBJ1-2; D unresolved. The origin of this receptor is an adult in good health. CDR3: CSASSSSDLRPGPYGYTF. The CDR3 DNA sequence: TGCAGTGCTAGTTCTTCCTCGGACCTCAGGCCAGGTCCTTATGGCTACACCTTC.